This section outlines one T cell receptor (beta chain) sequence together with its context. Its antigen remains unknown. The entry originates in a study of shared clonotypes between healthy human individuals. Terminally differentiated effector memory CD45RA+ cells were excluded from the naive CD8 cells, which were CD45RO-negative and positively selected for CCR7. The method was immunoSEQ multiplex PCR; TCRdb's version includes in-frame clones alone and lacks a portion of them. The data hold 700,000 to 950,000 clones, with around 96% observed a single time. Germline V lookup: CDR1 PRHDT, CDR2 FYEKMQ (reference sequence). The CDR3 length is 15 residues. Trimming took 2 bases from V and 1 from J; bases not matched to a gene: 1. Study results and limitations: Expectations were that clonotype sharing among donors would be affected by sequencing depth.

The gene calls are TRBV13 and TRBJ2-3; 9 nucleotides line up with TRBD2. The TCR comes from a man younger than 45 in good health. Material: naive CD8+ T cells sorted from blood. CDR3 sequence: CASSLRLAGTDTQYF. DNA of the CDR3: TGTGCCAGCAGCTTAAGACTAGCGGGCACAGATACGCAGTATTTT.